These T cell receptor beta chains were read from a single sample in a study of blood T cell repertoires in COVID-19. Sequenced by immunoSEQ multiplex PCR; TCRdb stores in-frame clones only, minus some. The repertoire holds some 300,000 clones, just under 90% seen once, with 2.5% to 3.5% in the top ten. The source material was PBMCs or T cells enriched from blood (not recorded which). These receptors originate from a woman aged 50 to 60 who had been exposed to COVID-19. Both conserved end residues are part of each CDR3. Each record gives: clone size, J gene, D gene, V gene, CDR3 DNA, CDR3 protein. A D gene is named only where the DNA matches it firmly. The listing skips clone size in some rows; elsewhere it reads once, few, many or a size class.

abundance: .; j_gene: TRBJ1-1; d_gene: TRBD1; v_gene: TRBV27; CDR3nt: TGTGCCAGCAGTGGAGGGACAGGGGGCGCTTGGGACACTGAAGCTTTCTTT; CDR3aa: CASSGGTGGAWDTEAFF
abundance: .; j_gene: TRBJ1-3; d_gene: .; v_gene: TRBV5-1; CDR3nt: TGCGCCAGCAGCTTGGCCGGCGGGAGCTATGGAAACACCATATATTTT; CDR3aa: CASSLAGGSYGNTIYF
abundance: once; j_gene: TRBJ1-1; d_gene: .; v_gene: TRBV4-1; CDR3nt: TGCGCCAGCAGCCAAGATTGGCGGGACGGGCGCACTGAAGCTTTCTTT; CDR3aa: CASSQDWRDGRTEAFF
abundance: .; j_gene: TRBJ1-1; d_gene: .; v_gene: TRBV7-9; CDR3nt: TGTGCCAGCAGCTTAAGGGGCTTGAGTGAAGCTTTCTTT; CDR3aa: CASSLRGLSEAFF
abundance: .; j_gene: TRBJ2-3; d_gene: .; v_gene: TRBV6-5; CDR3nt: TGTGCCAGCAGCTCCGGGACTTTCAACTCAGATACGCAGTATTTT; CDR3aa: CASSSGTFNSDTQYF
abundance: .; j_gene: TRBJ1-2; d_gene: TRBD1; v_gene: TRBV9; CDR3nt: TGTGCCAGCAGCGGACAGGGGGCCAACTATGGCTACACCTTC; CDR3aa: CASSGQGANYGYTF
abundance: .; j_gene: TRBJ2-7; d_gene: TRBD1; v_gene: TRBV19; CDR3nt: TGTGCCAGTAGTACGGGACAGTCCTACGAGCAGTACTTC; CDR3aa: CASSTGQSYEQYF
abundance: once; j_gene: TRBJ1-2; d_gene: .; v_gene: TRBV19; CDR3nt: TGTGCCAGTAGTATAGAGGGGGCGGCTGGCTACACCTTC; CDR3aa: CASSIEGAAGYTF
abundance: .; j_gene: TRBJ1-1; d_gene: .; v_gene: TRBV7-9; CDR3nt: TGTGCCAGCAGCTTAGCGCCGGTAGGGGTGGAAGCTTTCTTT; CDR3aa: CASSLAPVGVEAFF
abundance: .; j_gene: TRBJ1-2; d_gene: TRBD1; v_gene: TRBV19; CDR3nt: TGTGCCAGTACCCCGACAGGGGTAATTAGCTACACCTTC; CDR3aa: CASTPTGVISYTF
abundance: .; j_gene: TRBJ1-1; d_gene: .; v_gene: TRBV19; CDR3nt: TGTGCCAGTAGCACCTTCCCGGGGGGTACTGAAGCTTTCTTT; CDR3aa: CASSTFPGGTEAFF
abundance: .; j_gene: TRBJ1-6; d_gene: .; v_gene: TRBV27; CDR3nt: TGTGCCAGCAGTCATCGGGAGGGTGTGGATAATTCACCCCTCCACTTT; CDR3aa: CASSHREGVDNSPLHF
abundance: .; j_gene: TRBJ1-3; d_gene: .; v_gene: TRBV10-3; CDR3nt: TGTGCCATCAGTGAGGCAGGGGACTCTGGAAACACCATATATTTT; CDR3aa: CAISEAGDSGNTIYF
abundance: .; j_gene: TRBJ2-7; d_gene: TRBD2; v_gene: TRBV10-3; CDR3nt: TGTGCCATCAGTGCCGGGACTAGCGGTTCCTACGAGCAGTACTTC; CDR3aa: CAISAGTSGSYEQYF
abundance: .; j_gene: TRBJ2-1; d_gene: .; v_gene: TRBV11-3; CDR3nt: TGTGCCAGCAGTAAGGGGGGGGGCCCCACCTACAATGAGCAGTTCTTC; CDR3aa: CASSKGGGPTYNEQFF
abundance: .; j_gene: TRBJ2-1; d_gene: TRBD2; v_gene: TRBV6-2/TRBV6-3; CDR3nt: TGTGCCAGCAGCCTTAGACTAGCGGGGGGGTACAATGAGCAGTTCTTC; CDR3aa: CASSLRLAGGYNEQFF
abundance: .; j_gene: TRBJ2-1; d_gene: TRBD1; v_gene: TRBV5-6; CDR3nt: TGTGCCAGCAGCCCCAACAGGGGCGGTTTTGGTGAGCAGTTCTTC; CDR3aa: CASSPNRGGFGEQFF
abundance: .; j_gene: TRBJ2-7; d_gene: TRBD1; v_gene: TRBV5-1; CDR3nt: TGCGCCAGCAGCTTGAGGTCAGGGACAGCGACCAGAGATTACGAGCAGTACTTC; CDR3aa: CASSLRSGTATRDYEQYF
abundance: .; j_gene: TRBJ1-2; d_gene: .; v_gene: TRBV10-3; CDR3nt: TGTGCCATCGGGGGGACTTCCTATGGCTACACCTTC; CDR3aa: CAIGGTSYGYTF
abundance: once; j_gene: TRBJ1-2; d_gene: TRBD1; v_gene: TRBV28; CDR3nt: TGTGCCAGCAGACGACAGGGAGTGTATGGCTACACCTTC; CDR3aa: CASRRQGVYGYTF
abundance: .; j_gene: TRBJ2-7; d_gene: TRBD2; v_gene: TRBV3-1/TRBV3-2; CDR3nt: TGTGCCAGCAGCCCCCGGGGAGGGGCCGAGCAGTACTTC; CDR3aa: CASSPRGGAEQYF
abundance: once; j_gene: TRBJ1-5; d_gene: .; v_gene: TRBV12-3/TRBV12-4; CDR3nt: TGTGCCAGCAGCTACTACAATCAGCCCCAGCATTTT; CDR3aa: CASSYYNQPQHF
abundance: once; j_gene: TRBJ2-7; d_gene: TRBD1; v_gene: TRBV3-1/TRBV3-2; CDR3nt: TGTGCCAGCAGCCCGAAGTCCTCGACAGGGGCATACGAGCAGTACTTC; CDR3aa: CASSPKSSTGAYEQYF
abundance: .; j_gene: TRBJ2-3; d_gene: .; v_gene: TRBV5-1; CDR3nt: TGCGCCAGCAGAAAGGCGGACTGGACTACATCTTTTTCGGATACGCAGTATTTT; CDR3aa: CASRKADWTTSFSDTQYF
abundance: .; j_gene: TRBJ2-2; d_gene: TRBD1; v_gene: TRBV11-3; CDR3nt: TGTGCCAGCAGGTTGGGACAGGGAAACACCGGGGAGCTGTTTTTT; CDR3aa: CASRLGQGNTGELFF
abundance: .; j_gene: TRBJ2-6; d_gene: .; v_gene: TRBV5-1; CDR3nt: TGCGCCAGCAGTCCACAGGGCTCTGGGGCCAACGTCCTGACTTTC; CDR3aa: CASSPQGSGANVLTF
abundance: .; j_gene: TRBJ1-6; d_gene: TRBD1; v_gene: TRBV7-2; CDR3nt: TGTGCCAGCAGCGCACAGGGGAGGAATTCACCCCTCCACTTT; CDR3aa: CASSAQGRNSPLHF
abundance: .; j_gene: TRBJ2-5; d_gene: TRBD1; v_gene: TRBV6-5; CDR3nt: TGTGCCAGCGGGGGGACAGGGGTGGTTGAGACCCAGTACTTC; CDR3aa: CASGGTGVVETQYF
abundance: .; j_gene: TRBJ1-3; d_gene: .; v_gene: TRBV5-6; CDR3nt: TGTGCCAGCAGCTTGATGACTGGTACGACCGGGGGGATCACCATATATTTT; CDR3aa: CASSLMTGTTGGITIYF
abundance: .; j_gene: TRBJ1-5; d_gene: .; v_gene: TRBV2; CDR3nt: TGTGCCAGCAGTGAAACTCATCAGCCCCAGCATTTT; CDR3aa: CASSETHQPQHF
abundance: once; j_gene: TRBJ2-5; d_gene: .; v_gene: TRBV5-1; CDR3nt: TGCGCCAGCAGCTGGGGGCTGGGACGGTCCCAAGAGACCCAGTACTTC; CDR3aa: CASSWGLGRSQETQYF
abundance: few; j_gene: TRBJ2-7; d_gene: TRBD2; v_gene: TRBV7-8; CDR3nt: TGTGCCAGCAGCTTAGGGGACTATACTTACGAGCAGTACTTC; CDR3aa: CASSLGDYTYEQYF
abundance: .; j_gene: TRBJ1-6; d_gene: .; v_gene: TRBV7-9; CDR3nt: TGTGCCAGCAGCCAAAGTGATAATTCGGGGGGCTTCTATAATTCACCCCTCCACTTT; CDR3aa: CASSQSDNSGGFYNSPLHF
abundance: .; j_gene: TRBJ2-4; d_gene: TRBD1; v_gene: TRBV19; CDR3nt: TGTGCCAGTAGTATCGGTCCCGCAGGGGGCAAGGGCAAAAACATTCAGTACTTC; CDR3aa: CASSIGPAGGKGKNIQYF
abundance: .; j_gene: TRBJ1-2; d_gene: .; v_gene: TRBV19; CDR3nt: TGTGCCAGTAGTAGGAGGGACCTAAACTATGGCTACACCTTC; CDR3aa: CASSRRDLNYGYTF
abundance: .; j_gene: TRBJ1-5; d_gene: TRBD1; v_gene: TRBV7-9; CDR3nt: TGTGCCAGCAGCACAGGACAGGGCGTCAATCAGCCCCAGCATTTT; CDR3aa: CASSTGQGVNQPQHF
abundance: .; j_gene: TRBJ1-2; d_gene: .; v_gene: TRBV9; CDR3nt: TGTGCCAGCAGCGTTGAGGCCAATCAGGGTGGCTACACCTTC; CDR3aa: CASSVEANQGGYTF
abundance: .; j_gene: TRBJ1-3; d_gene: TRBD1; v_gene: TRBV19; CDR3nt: TGTGCCAGTAGTAAGAGACAGGGCGCAAGCTCTGGAAACACCATATATTTT; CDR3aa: CASSKRQGASSGNTIYF
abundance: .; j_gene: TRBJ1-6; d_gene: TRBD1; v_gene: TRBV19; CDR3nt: TGTGCCAGTAGTTCTTCGGGACAGGGTACCCATTCACCCCTCCACTTT; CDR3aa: CASSSSGQGTHSPLHF
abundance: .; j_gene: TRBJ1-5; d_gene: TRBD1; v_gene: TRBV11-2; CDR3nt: TGTGCCAGCAGCGCGGGACAGGGGGCTATAAATCAGCCCCAGCATTTT; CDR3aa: CASSAGQGAINQPQHF
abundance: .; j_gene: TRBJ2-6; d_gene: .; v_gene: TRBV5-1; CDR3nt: TGCGCCAGCAGCTGGAAACAGGGATCCGGGGCCAACGTCCTGACTTTC; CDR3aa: CASSWKQGSGANVLTF
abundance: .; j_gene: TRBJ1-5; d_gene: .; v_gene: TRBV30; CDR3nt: TGTGCCTGGAGTGGTGCGAATCAGCCCCAGCATTTT; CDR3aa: CAWSGANQPQHF
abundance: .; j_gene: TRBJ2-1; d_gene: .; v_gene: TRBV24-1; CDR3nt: TGTGCCACCAGTGACTATACTAGTTACAATGAGCAGTTCTTC; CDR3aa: CATSDYTSYNEQFF
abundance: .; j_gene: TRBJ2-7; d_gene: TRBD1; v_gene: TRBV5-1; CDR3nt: TGCGCCAGCAGCTCGGGGACAGGCACGCGGAGCTCCTACGAGCAGTACTTC; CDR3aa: CASSSGTGTRSSYEQYF
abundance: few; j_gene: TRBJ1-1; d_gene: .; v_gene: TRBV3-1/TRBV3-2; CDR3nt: TGTGCCAGCAGCCTCAGGACAGCAATGAACACTGAAGCTTTCTTT; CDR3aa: CASSLRTAMNTEAFF
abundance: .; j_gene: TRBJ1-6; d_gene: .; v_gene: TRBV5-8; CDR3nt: TGTGCCAGCAGCTTGGACAGGGTGGGGACTAATTCACCCCTCCACTTT; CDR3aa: CASSLDRVGTNSPLHF
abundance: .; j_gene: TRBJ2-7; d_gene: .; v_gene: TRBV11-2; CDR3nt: TGTGCCAGCAGTTCCGACAGGACCTTCTACGAGCAGTACTTC; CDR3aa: CASSSDRTFYEQYF
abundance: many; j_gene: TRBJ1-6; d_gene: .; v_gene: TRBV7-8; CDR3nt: TGTGCCAGCAGCTTAAGAATGGCAGGGGACTATAATTCACCCCTCCACTTT; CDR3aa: CASSLRMAGDYNSPLHF
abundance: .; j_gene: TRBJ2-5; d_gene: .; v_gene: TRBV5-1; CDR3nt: TGCGCCAGCAGCTTGGGTTTGGCGGGGCTGGGTGAGACCCAGTACTTC; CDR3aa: CASSLGLAGLGETQYF
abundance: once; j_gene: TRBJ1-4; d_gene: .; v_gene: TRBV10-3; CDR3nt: TGTGCCATCAGTGATGGCAGTAATGAAAAACTGTTTTTT; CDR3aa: CAISDGSNEKLFF
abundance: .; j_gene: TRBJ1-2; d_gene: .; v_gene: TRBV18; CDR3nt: TGTGCCAGCTCACTCGAGGAACACTATGGCTACACCTTC; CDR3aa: CASSLEEHYGYTF
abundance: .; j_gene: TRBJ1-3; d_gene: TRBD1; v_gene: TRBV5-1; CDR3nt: TGCGCCAGCAGCTCACGGACAGGGAGCTCTGGAAACACCATATATTTT; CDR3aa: CASSSRTGSSGNTIYF
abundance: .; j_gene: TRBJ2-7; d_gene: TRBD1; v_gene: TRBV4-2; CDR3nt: TGTGCCAGCAGCCCCAGACCGACAGGGGACGAGCAGTACTTC; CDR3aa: CASSPRPTGDEQYF
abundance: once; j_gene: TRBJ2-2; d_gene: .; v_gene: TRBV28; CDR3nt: TGTGCCAGCCTCCGGGGGTGGGGCACCGGGGAGCTGTTTTTT; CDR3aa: CASLRGWGTGELFF
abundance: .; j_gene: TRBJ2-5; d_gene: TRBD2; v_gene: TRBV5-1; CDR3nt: TGCGCCAGCAGCTTGCGGCTAGCGGGGGACGAGACCCAGTACTTC; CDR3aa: CASSLRLAGDETQYF